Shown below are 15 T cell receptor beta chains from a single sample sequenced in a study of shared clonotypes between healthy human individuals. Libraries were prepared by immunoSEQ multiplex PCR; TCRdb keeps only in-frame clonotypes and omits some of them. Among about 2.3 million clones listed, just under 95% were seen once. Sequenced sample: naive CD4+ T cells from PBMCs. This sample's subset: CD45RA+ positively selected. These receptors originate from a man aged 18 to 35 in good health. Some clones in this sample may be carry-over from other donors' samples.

CDR3 DNA sequence: TGTGCCAGCAGTTCGCCTCGAGGAGGGAGCCACAATGAGCAGTTCTTC. Its protein product is CASSSPRGGSHNEQFF. This chain connects TRBV28 to TRBJ2-1, with D possibly being TRBD2 (6 bases). Germline CDR1 and CDR2: MDHEN and SYDVKM. V dropped 4 bases and J dropped 5 bases, with 18 bases sitting between them. This CDR3 spans 16 amino acids. Drawing the rest from reference TRBV28 and TRBJ2-1, the complete variable domain is DVKVTQSSRYLVKRTGEKVFLECVQDMDHENMFWYRQDPGLGLRLIYFSYDVKMKEKGDIPEGYSVSREKKERFSLILESASTNQTSMYLCASSSPRGGSHNEQFFGPGTRLTVL.

Here the CDR3 DNA reads TGTGCCAGTAGGGTGACAGGGAACTATGGCTACACCTTC. Its translation is CASRVTGNYGYTF. This rearrangement joins TRBV19 to TRBJ1-2; TRBD1 matches 7 bases. V lost 6 bases, J lost 2 bases, and 3 bases stayed unmatched. The CDR3 consists of 13 residues. Germline loops: CDR1 LNHDA, CDR2 SQIVND (reference sequence). Together with reference TRBV19 and TRBJ1-2, the CDR3 gives the full variable domain: DGGITQSPKYLFRKEGQNVTLSCEQNLNHDAMYWYRQDPGQGLRLIYYSQIVNDFQKGDIAEGYSVSREKKESFPLTVTSAQKNPTAFYLCASRVTGNYGYTFGSGTRLTVV.

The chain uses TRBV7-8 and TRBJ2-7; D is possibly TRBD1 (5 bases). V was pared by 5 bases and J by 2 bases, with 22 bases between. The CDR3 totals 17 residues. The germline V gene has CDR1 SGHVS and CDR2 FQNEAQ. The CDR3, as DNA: TGTGCCAGCAGCCCACGGCAGGGCGCAATGACCCCCTACGAGCAGTACTTC. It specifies CASSPRQGAMTPYEQYF.

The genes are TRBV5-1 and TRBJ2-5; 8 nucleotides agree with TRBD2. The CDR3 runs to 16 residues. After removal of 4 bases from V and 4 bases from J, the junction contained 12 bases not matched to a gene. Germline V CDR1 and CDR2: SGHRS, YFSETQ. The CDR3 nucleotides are TGCGCCAGCAGCCCGGTGACTAGCGAGAGACTAGAGACCCAGTACTTC. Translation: CASSPVTSERLETQYF.

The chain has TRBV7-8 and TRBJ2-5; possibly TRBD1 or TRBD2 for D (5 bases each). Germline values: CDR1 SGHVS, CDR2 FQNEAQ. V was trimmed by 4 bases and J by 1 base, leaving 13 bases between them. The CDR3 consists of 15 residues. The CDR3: CASSSLRGFQETQYF. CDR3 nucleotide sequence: TGTGCCAGCAGCTCTCTACGGGGCTTCCAAGAGACCCAGTACTTC.

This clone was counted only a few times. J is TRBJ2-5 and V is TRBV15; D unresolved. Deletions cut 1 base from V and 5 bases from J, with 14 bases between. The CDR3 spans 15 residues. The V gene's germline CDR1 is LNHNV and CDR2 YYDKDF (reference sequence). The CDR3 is CATSRVGRLPETQYF. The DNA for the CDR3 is TGTGCCACCAGCAGAGTGGGCAGACTCCCCGAGACCCAGTACTTC.

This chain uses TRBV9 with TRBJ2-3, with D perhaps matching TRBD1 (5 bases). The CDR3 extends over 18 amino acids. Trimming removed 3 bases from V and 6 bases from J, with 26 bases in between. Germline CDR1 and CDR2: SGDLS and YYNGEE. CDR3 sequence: CASSAHTNPGQGVDTQYF. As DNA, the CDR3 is TGTGCCAGCAGCGCCCATACAAACCCCGGGCAAGGGGTCGATACGCAGTATTTT.

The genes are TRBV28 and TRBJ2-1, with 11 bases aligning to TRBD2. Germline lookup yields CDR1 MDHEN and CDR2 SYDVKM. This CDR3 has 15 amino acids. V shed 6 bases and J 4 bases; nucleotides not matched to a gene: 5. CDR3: CASSRTSGQYNEQFF. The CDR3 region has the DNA TGTGCCAGCAGCCGGACTAGCGGGCAGTACAATGAGCAGTTCTTC.

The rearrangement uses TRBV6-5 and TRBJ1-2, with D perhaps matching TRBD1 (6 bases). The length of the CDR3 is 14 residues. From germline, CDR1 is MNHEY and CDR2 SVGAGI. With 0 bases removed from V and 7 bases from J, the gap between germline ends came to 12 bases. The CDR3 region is CASSYSSGAVGYTF. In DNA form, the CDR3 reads TGTGCCAGCAGTTACTCGTCGGGGGCTGTTGGCTACACCTTC.

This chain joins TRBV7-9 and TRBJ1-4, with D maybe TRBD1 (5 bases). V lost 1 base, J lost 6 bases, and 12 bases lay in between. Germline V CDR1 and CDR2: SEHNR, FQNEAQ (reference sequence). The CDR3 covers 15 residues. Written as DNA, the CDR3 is TGTGCCAGCAGCTTAGGTTGGGGGGTCGATGAAAAACTGTTTTTT. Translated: CASSLGWGVDEKLFF.

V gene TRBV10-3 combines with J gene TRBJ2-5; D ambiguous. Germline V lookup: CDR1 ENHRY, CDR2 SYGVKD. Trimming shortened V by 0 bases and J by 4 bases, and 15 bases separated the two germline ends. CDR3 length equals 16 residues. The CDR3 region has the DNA TGTGCCATCAGTGAGTCGGCTGGCGGTCTGCGAGAGACCCAGTACTTC. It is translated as CAISESAGGLRETQYF.

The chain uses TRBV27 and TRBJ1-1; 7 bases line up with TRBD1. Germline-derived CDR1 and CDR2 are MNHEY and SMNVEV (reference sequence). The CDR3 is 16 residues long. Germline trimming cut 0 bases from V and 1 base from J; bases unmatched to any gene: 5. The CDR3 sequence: CASSLSGGRRNTEAFF. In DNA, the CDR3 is TGTGCCAGCAGTTTATCAGGGGGCAGGAGGAACACTGAAGCTTTCTTT.

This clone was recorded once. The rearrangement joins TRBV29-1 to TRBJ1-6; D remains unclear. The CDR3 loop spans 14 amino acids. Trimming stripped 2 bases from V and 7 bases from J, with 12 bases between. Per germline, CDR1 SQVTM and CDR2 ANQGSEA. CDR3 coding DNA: TGCAGCGTTGAAAGCGCCACGGAGAATTCACCCCTCCACTTT. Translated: CSVESATENSPLHF.

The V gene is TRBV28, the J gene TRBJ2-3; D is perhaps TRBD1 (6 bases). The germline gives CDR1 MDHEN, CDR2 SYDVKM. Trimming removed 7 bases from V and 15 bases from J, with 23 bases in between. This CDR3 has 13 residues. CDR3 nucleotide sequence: TGTGCCAGCACGAAGGGGGACACCCTCCGGGGCTATTTT. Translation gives CASTKGDTLRGYF.

CDR3 residues: CASRKTGGTYEQYF. The CDR3 bases are TGTGCCAGCAGAAAGACAGGTGGGACCTACGAGCAGTACTTC. The chain has TRBV2 and TRBJ2-7; a weak D match, TRBD1 (6 bases). The length of the CDR3 is 14 residues. Germline V gene data show CDR1 as SNHLY and CDR2 as FYNNEI. The germline V and J ends were trimmed by 6 bases and 2 bases, with 14 bases remaining between them.